One and the same sample provided the 8 T cell receptor beta chains below, sequenced in a study of beta chain features in type 1 diabetes. Study-wide results and limits: Type 1 diabetes patients showed a moderate but significant shortening of TCRB CDR3s in all four CD4+ subsets.

Expressed TCRB transcripts got sequenced, as all isolated RNA was reverse transcribed. Here immunoSEQ multiplex PCR was the method, and the copy in TCRdb shows in-frame clones only, minus some. This table has around 690,000 clones, around 12% appearing once. The antigens for these receptors are not known. The sequenced material came from naive CD4+ T cells from blood. The receptors originated from a man younger than 45 with type 1 diabetes.

This clone was observed a few times. The J gene is TRBJ2-1, the V gene TRBV7-2, with 9 bases fitting TRBD2. V lost 5 bases and J lost 12; bases outside the gene matches: 17. This CDR3 has 16 residues. Germline lookup yields CDR1 SGHTA and CDR2 FQGNSA. The CDR3 region is CASSPGGTSGLMGQFF. The CDR3 DNA reads as TGTGCCAGCAGCCCCGGGGGTACTAGCGGGCTAATGGGGCAGTTCTTC.

This chain uses TRBV5-1 with TRBJ2-1; 8 positions agree with TRBD1. Trimming cost V 4 bases and J 5 bases; bases outside gene matches: 8. Germline CDR1 and CDR2: SGHRS and YFSETQ. This CDR3 contains 15 residues. CDR3 coding DNA: TGCGCCAGCAGCCAGGGACAGGCAAAGAACAATGAGCAGTTCTTC. Its translation is CASSQGQAKNNEQFF.

There are a few counts of this clone. The rearrangement uses TRBV5-1 and TRBJ2-5; no firm D call. CDR3 length equals 13 residues. Germline assignment: CDR1 SGHRS and CDR2 YFSETQ. Trimming stripped 3 bases from V and 2 bases from J, with 8 bases between. In DNA, the CDR3 is TGCGCCAGCAGCTATAAGGGACAAGAGACCCAGTACTTC. It is translated as CASSYKGQETQYF. Combining the CDR3 with reference TRBV5-1 and TRBJ2-5 gives the whole variable domain KAGVTQTPRYLIKTRGQQVTLSCSPISGHRSVSWYQQTPGQGLQFLFEYFSETQRNKGNFPGRFSGRQFSNSRSEMNVSTLELGDSALYLCASSYKGQETQYFGPGTRLLVL.

CDR3 region: CASSFSGGPYEQYF. CDR3 DNA sequence: TGTGCCAGCAGTTTTAGCGGGGGGCCCTACGAGCAGTACTTC. This chain uses TRBV27 with TRBJ2-7, with 10 bases identical to TRBD2. This CDR3 is built from 14 residues. Germline trimming cut 3 bases from V and 2 bases from J; bases unmatched to any gene: 1. Germline V gives CDR1 MNHEY, CDR2 SMNVEV (reference sequence).

This chain connects TRBV9 to TRBJ2-7; no firm D call. There are 16 residues in the CDR3. Germline V gene sequence: CDR1 SGDLS, CDR2 YYNGEE. Between the trimmed V and J ends, which lost 0 bases and 1 base, there was a span of 14 bases. This CDR3 is CASSVGVSQTSYEQYF. The DNA of the CDR3 is TGTGCCAGCAGCGTAGGAGTCAGCCAAACATCCTACGAGCAGTACTTC.

This clone was counted only a few times. V gene TRBV30 combines with J gene TRBJ2-2; TRBD1 agrees at 7 bases. With V trimmed by 6 bases and J by 6 bases, 10 bases remained unmatched. From germline, CDR1 is GTSNPN and CDR2 SVGIG (reference sequence). The CDR3 has 14 amino acids. Here the CDR3 DNA reads TGTGCCTGCCAACAGGGGATTAGGGCCGGGGAGCTGTTTTTT. This codes for CACQQGIRAGELFF.

The chain links TRBV19 to TRBJ2-3; D unclear. This CDR3 is 11 amino acids long. Trimming left V 6 bases short and J 7 bases short, with 8 bases between. In germline, CDR1 is LNHDA, CDR2 SQIVND (reference sequence). The CDR3 coding sequence is TGTGCCAGTAGAGGACCGAATACGCAGTATTTT. Its translation is CASRGPNTQYF.

This rearrangement joins TRBV15 to TRBJ2-1; 11 bases line up with TRBD2. The ends lost 0 bases at V and 6 bases at J; junction bases unmatched: 7. This CDR3 contains 17 residues. Germline CDR1 reads LNHNV; CDR2 reads YYDKDF (reference sequence). CDR3 coding DNA: TGTGCCACCAGCAGAGATTCCGGGACTAGCGGTCTCAATGAGCAGTTCTTC. It translates to CATSRDSGTSGLNEQFF.